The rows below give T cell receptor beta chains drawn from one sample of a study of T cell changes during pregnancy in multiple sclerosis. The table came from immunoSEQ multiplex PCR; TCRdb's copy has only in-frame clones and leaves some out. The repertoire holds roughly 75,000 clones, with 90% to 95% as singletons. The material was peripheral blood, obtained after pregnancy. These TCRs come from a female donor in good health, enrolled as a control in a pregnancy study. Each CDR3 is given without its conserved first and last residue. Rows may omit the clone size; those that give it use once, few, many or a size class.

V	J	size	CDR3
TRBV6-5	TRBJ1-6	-	ASSRQGSNNSPLH
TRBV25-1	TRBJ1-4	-	ASSDGTWGEKLF
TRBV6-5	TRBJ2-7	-	ASSYDTSSSYEQY
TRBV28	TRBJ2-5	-	ASSFGETQY
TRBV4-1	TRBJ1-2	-	ASSQGTGGHYGYT
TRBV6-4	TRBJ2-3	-	ASSELAGGPDTQY
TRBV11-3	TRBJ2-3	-	ASSVQGIGGRDTQY
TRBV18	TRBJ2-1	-	ASSQTRDTEQF
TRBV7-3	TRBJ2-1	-	ASSPGQGGNEQF
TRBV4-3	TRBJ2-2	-	ASSHWASGRCGGELF
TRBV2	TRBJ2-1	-	ASRDTEQF
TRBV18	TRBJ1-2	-	ASSPRAGDYGYT
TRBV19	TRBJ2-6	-	ASSEAGGANVLT
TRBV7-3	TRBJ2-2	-	ASSPGRAVNTGELF
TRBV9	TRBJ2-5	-	ASSVGVAGGLGTQY
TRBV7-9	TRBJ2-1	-	ASSSQTSGSLYEQF
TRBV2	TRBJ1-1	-	ASSEQGAALTEAF
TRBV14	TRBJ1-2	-	ASSPGRDYGYT
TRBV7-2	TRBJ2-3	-	ASSLQLTGHHTDTQY
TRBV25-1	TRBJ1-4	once	ASINDEKLF
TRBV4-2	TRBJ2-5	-	ASSQGRGGTGETQY
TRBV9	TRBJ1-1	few	ASSAPDRGIDTEAF
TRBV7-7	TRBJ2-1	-	ASSSGTSPYNEQF
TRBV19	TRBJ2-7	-	ASSSSTGTYEQY
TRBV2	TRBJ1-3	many	ASTTDSYSGNTIY
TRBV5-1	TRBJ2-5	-	ASSFGRGSKETQY
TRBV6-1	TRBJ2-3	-	ASSVALAGHTDTQY
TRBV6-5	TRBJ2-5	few	ASSYTRGSQETQY
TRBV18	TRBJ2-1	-	ASSPDGPYLF
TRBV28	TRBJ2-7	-	ASSLSLAGEVYEQY
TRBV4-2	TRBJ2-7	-	ASSQDLAGTYEQY
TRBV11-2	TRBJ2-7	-	ASSLDSGQTYEQY
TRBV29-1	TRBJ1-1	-	SVTRGQGTEAF
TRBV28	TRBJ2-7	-	ASSSSREQY
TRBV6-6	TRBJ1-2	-	ASSGQGGYGYT
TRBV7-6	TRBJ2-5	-	ASSLGTQETQY
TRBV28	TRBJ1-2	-	ASSSGGTGSRP
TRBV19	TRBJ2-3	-	ASSRQGSDTQY
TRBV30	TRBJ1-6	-	AWRYGTANSPLH